The 23 T cell receptor beta chains in this list originate from one sample, sequenced in a study of shared T cell receptors in the human thymus. Profiling relied on immunoSEQ multiplex PCR, and the TCRdb table lists in-frame clones only, not all of them. The sample has roughly 410,000 clones, approximately 95% seen once. The sample comprised thymocytes. The receptors shown here come from a human donor.

The rearrangement uses TRBV7-9 and TRBJ1-4; unclear D gene. This CDR3 is 19 amino acids long. CDR1 and CDR2 from the germline V gene are SEHNR and FQNEAQ (reference sequence). V was shortened by 1 base and J by 0 bases, with 18 bases between the two germline ends. The DNA for the CDR3 is TGTGCCAGCAGCTTAGTTTCCTTGTCTCCCGGGGCAACTAATGAAAAACTGTTTTTT. Amino acid sequence: CASSLVSLSPGATNEKLFF.

The chain uses TRBV7-8 and TRBJ1-5; perhaps TRBD1 as D (5 bases). V lost 7 bases to trimming and J lost 0 bases, with 16 bases between them. The CDR3 extends over 16 amino acids. From germline, CDR1 is SGHVS and CDR2 FQNEAQ. DNA of the CDR3: TGTGCCAGCACCCCCTCTTGGGGGGATAGCAATCAGCCCCAGCATTTT. Translated, it gives CASTPSWGDSNQPQHF.

This sequence joins TRBV28 and TRBJ2-7; TRBD1 is a possible D gene (5 bases). The CDR3 runs 17 residues. Germline assignment: CDR1 MDHEN and CDR2 SYDVKM. V lost 2 bases to trimming and J lost 6 bases, with 23 bases between them. Here the CDR3 DNA reads TGTGCCAGCAGTTTAAAGCCTGAGCAGGGCGCAGGATGCGAGCAGTACTTC. This gives the protein CASSLKPEQGAGCEQYF.

The V call is TRBV27, the J call TRBJ2-7, with D perhaps TRBD2 (5 bases). The germline V and J ends were trimmed by 7 bases and 3 bases, with 10 bases remaining between them. Germline CDR1 MNHEY, CDR2 SMNVEV (reference sequence). This CDR3 spans 12 amino acids. CDR3 in amino acids: CASKVEGYEQYF. The CDR3 DNA reads as TGTGCCAGCAAGGTAGAGGGCTACGAGCAGTACTTC.

The rearrangement joins TRBV6-5 to TRBJ2-5; D possibly corresponds to TRBD2 (6 bases). Trimming removed 2 bases at V and 4 bases at J, with 11 bases between. CDR1 and CDR2 (germline): MNHEY, SVGAGI. This CDR3 has 14 amino acids. The CDR3 loop is CASSYVGRLETQYF. The CDR3 DNA reads as TGTGCCAGCAGTTACGTCGGGAGATTAGAGACCCAGTACTTC.

The count of this clone is one. The chain uses TRBV18 and TRBJ2-2; D is perhaps TRBD2 (5 bases). Germline-derived CDR1 and CDR2 are KGHSH and LQKENI. V was pared by 3 bases and J by 0 bases, with 14 bases between. This CDR3 is 17 amino acids long. CDR3 coding DNA: TGTGCCAGCTCACCGAGGGCAACCCGCACGAACACCGGGGAGCTGTTTTTT. It specifies CASSPRATRTNTGELFF.

The chain links TRBV7-2 to TRBJ2-7; a possible D gene is TRBD2 (5 bases). The CDR3 is 13 residues long. Germline V gene lookup returns CDR1 SGHTA and CDR2 FQGNSA. V dropped 2 bases and J dropped 5 bases, with 10 bases sitting between them. The CDR3 region has the DNA TGTGCCAGCAGCTTACAGGAGGTAGACGAGCAGTACTTC. It codes for CASSLQEVDEQYF. The full variable domain, with the rest looked up from reference TRBV7-2 and TRBJ2-7, is GAGVSQSPSNKVTEKGKDVELRCDPISGHTALYWYRQSLGQGLEFLIYFQGNSAPDKSGLPSDRFSAERTGGSVSTLTIQRTQQEDSAVYLCASSLQEVDEQYFGPGTRLTVT.

The chain uses TRBV15 and TRBJ2-1, with 9 bases aligning to TRBD2. The CDR3 sequence is 15 residues long. V shed 2 bases, J shed 5 bases, and the junction held 4 bases outside the gene matches. Germline values: CDR1 LNHNV, CDR2 YYDKDF (reference sequence). The DNA for the CDR3 is TGTGCCACCAGCAGACCCAGACTAGCGGACAATGAGCAGTTCTTC. Its protein product is CATSRPRLADNEQFF.

This sequence joins TRBV11-2 and TRBJ2-6; D is possibly TRBD1 (6 bases). Trimming shortened V by 5 bases and J by 0 bases, and 11 bases separated the two germline ends. Looked up from germline, CDR1 is SGHAT and CDR2 is FQNNGV. The CDR3 has 16 amino acids. This CDR3 is CASSPWTASGANVLTF. CDR3 sequence (DNA): TGTGCCAGCAGCCCATGGACAGCCTCTGGGGCCAACGTCCTGACTTTC.

This chain links TRBV7-2 with TRBJ1-2; D perhaps matches TRBD1 (5 bases). The length of the CDR3 is 14 residues. V lost 1 base, J lost 3 bases, and 9 bases lay in between. Germline values: CDR1 SGHTA, CDR2 FQGNSA. CDR3: CASSLDRGYYGYTF. CDR3 coding DNA: TGTGCCAGCAGCTTAGATAGGGGTTACTATGGCTACACCTTC.

V is TRBV6-7 and J is TRBJ1-2, with D unclear. TRBV6-7 is filed as an ORF, its function uncertain. Deletions cut 10 bases from V and 1 base from J, with 25 bases between. CDR3 size: 17 residues. CDR3: CANLAMSPPSGNYGYTF. For the CDR3, the DNA is TGTGCCAACCTGGCGATGTCTCCCCCATCGGGTAACTATGGCTACACCTTC.

This sequence joins TRBV6-1 and TRBJ2-7; D remains unclear. V lost 3 bases and J 6 bases, leaving 3 bases between the germline ends. The germline CDR1 and CDR2 sequences are MNHNS and SASEGT. The CDR3 consists of 10 residues. As DNA, the CDR3 is TGTGCCAGCAGTGACATCGAGCAGTACTTC. Translated, it gives CASSDIEQYF.

This sequence joins TRBV18 and TRBJ2-1; D is undetermined. This CDR3 region has 14 residues. Germline assignment: CDR1 KGHSH and CDR2 LQKENI. V lost 0 bases, J lost 4 bases, and 7 bases lay in between. CDR3 sequence reads: CASSPPGGYNEQFF. In DNA, the CDR3 is TGTGCCAGCTCACCACCTGGCGGATACAATGAGCAGTTCTTC.

The CDR3 spells CASSGQGIPDTQYF. DNA of the CDR3: TGTGCCAGCAGTGGCCAGGGCATTCCAGATACGCAGTATTTT. The V call is TRBV6-4, the J call TRBJ2-3, with a tentative D call TRBD1 (5 bases). Germline V gene sequence: CDR1 MRHNA, CDR2 SNTAGT. The CDR3 consists of 14 residues. V lost 4 bases and J 4 bases, leaving 12 bases between the germline ends.

The chain joins TRBV28 to TRBJ1-2; 10 bases map to TRBD1. CDR1 is MDHEN and CDR2 is SYDVKM in the germline V gene. The J segment lost 8 bases and the V segment lost 2 bases, leaving 5 bases of the junction unmatched. There are 14 residues in the CDR3. This chain's CDR3 is CASSLQDRGDGYTF. CDR3 bases: TGTGCCAGCAGTTTACAGGACAGGGGGGACGGCTACACCTTC.

This chain joins TRBV5-4 and TRBJ2-2; perhaps D is TRBD1 or TRBD2 (6 bases each). The V gene's germline CDR1 is SGHNT and CDR2 YYREEE (reference sequence). V lost 5 bases to trimming and J lost 4 bases, with 15 bases between them. The CDR3 is 15 residues long. The CDR3 nucleotides are TGTGCCAGCAGGCGGTCCAGGGGAGGCACCGGGGAGCTGTTTTTT. Translated, it gives CASRRSRGGTGELFF.

The chain employs TRBV9 and TRBJ1-3, with D possibly being TRBD1 (5 bases). V lost 0 bases and J 4 bases, leaving 14 bases between the germline ends. Germline CDR1 SGDLS, CDR2 YYNGEE. The CDR3 covers 16 residues. The CDR3 DNA is TGTGCCAGCAGCGTAGGGTCGGGACCCGCCGGAAACACCATATATTTT. It codes for CASSVGSGPAGNTIYF.

This sequence joins TRBV7-6 and TRBJ2-1; 9 nucleotides line up with TRBD2. After removal of 1 base from V and 1 base from J, the junction contained 11 bases not matched to a gene. Germline values: CDR1 SGHVS, CDR2 FNYEAQ. The CDR3 runs to 19 residues. CDR3 in amino acids: CASSLVMGSGSLSYNEQFF. The DNA of the CDR3 is TGTGCCAGCAGCTTAGTCATGGGTAGCGGGAGTCTGTCCTACAATGAGCAGTTCTTC.

The chain employs TRBV19 and TRBJ1-5; tentative D call: TRBD1 (5 bases). The CDR3 sequence is 15 residues long. The germline V gene encodes CDR1 LNHDA and CDR2 SQIVND (reference sequence). Trimming took off 7 bases at V and 0 bases at J, with 13 bases between the two ends. The CDR3 nucleotides are TGTGCCAGTACTCCGGCGGGACTTAGCAATCAGCCCCAGCATTTT. It encodes CASTPAGLSNQPQHF.

The J gene is TRBJ1-5, the V gene TRBV5-3; 7 nucleotides agree with TRBD1. TRBV5-3 is treated as an ORF (open reading frame) with a function not yet certain. The J segment lost 6 bases and the V segment lost 10 bases, leaving 10 bases of the junction unmatched. The CDR3 loop spans 13 amino acids. The CDR3 DNA follows: TGTGCCGAACCAGGGGGGGACAGTCAGCCCCAGCATTTT. Its protein is CAEPGGDSQPQHF.

This rearrangement joins TRBV27 to TRBJ1-1, with unresolved D. Germline CDR1 MNHEY, CDR2 SMNVEV (reference sequence). Between the trimmed V and J ends, which lost 9 bases and 5 bases, there was a span of 19 bases. The CDR3 covers 14 residues. The CDR3 nucleotides are TGTGCCAGGTTACCTTGGGATCACTTGACTGAAGCTTTCTTT. It yields the protein CARLPWDHLTEAFF.

This clone was recorded only once. The chain combines TRBV4-3 with TRBJ1-4; possible D gene TRBD1, 5 bases. V gave up 1 base and J gave up 3 bases, with 15 bases separating them. This CDR3 is 17 amino acids long. Germline V gives CDR1 LGHNA, CDR2 YSLEER. CDR3 nucleotides: TGCGCCAGCAGCCAAGTGGGATCGGGCAGGGCTAATGAAAAACTGTTTTTT. Translation: CASSQVGSGRANEKLFF.

CDR3 sequence reads: CASSQEKGAYEQYF. The CDR3 DNA reads TGCGCCAGCAGCCAAGAAAAGGGTGCCTACGAGCAGTACTTC. This chain joins TRBV4-3 and TRBJ2-7; D ambiguous. Germline V CDR1 and CDR2: LGHNA, YSLEER. The V end lost 0 bases, the J end lost 2 bases, and 8 bases lay between the germline ends. The CDR3 loop spans 14 amino acids.